A selection of T cell receptor beta chains follows, all from one sample in a study of cytomegalovirus exposure and HLA in healthy donors. Sequenced by immunoSEQ multiplex PCR; TCRdb stores in-frame clones only, minus some. This listing includes more than 90,000 clones. The sequenced sample consisted of PBMCs. Receptor source: a man aged 30 to 39 in good health and CMV-seronegative. Both conserved end residues are part of each CDR3. Each record gives: V gene, J gene, D gene, CDR3 length, CDR3 protein, CDR3 DNA. The D gene is left open where the match is weak.

v_gene: TRBV11-2
j_gene: TRBJ2-7
d_gene: TRBD1
len: 15
CDR3aa: CASSLEGRGTDEQYF
CDR3nt: TGTGCCAGCAGCTTAGAAGGCAGGGGGACCGACGAGCAGTACTTC

v_gene: TRBV28
j_gene: TRBJ1-5
d_gene: -
len: 16
CDR3aa: CASSRGAGRGNQPQHF
CDR3nt: TGTGCCAGCAGCCGCGGGGCAGGTCGGGGCAATCAGCCCCAGCATTTT

v_gene: TRBV5-4
j_gene: TRBJ1-4
d_gene: -
len: 17
CDR3aa: CASSLKQGGSANEKLFF
CDR3nt: TGTGCCAGCAGCTTGAAGCAGGGCGGATCGGCTAATGAAAAACTGTTTTTT

v_gene: TRBV5-6
j_gene: TRBJ1-4
d_gene: TRBD1
len: 15
CDR3aa: CASSSGGSINEKLFF
CDR3nt: TGTGCCAGCAGCTCAGGGGGCAGCATTAATGAAAAACTGTTTTTT

v_gene: TRBV9
j_gene: TRBJ2-2
d_gene: TRBD1
len: 15
CDR3aa: CASSGTGGGTGELFF
CDR3nt: TGTGCCAGCAGCGGGACAGGGGGGGGCACCGGGGAGCTGTTTTTT

v_gene: TRBV2
j_gene: TRBJ1-6
d_gene: TRBD1
len: 13
CDR3aa: CASARGQYSPLHF
CDR3nt: TGTGCCAGCGCGAGGGGACAGTATTCACCCCTCCACTTT

v_gene: TRBV5-1
j_gene: TRBJ2-7
d_gene: -
len: 14
CDR3aa: CASSLEGGLGEQYF
CDR3nt: TGCGCCAGCAGCTTGGAAGGAGGGTTGGGCGAGCAGTACTTC

v_gene: TRBV7-9
j_gene: TRBJ1-5
d_gene: TRBD1
len: 16
CDR3aa: CASRLIGQGSNQPQHF
CDR3nt: TGTGCCAGCAGATTGATCGGACAGGGTAGCAATCAGCCCCAGCATTTT

v_gene: TRBV4-1
j_gene: TRBJ1-1
d_gene: TRBD1
len: 17
CDR3aa: CASSHVKGTGANTKAFF
CDR3nt: TGCGCCAGCAGCCACGTCAAGGGGACAGGGGCTAACACTAAAGCTTTCTTT

v_gene: TRBV18
j_gene: TRBJ2-7
d_gene: -
len: 12
CDR3aa: CASSPTMAEQYF
CDR3nt: TGTGCCAGCTCCCCAACAATGGCCGAGCAGTACTTC

v_gene: TRBV4-3
j_gene: TRBJ1-2
d_gene: -
len: 16
CDR3aa: CASSHIRDPGGYGYTF
CDR3nt: TGCGCCAGCAGCCACATTCGGGACCCCGGGGGCTATGGCTACACCTTC

v_gene: TRBV19
j_gene: TRBJ2-3
d_gene: TRBD1
len: 16
CDR3aa: CASSPRQGRTTDTQYF
CDR3nt: TGTGCCAGTAGTCCGCGACAGGGGAGAACGACAGATACGCAGTATTTT

v_gene: TRBV30
j_gene: TRBJ1-4
d_gene: TRBD1
len: 18
CDR3aa: CAWSEVRQGEGLSEKLFF
CDR3nt: TGTGCCTGGAGTGAGGTGCGACAGGGGGAGGGTTTGAGCGAAAAACTGTTTTTT

v_gene: TRBV5-1
j_gene: TRBJ2-2
d_gene: -
len: 17
CDR3aa: CAGSLVPGLTNTGELFF
CDR3nt: TGCGCCGGCAGCTTGGTTCCGGGACTTACAAACACCGGGGAGCTGTTTTTT

v_gene: TRBV19
j_gene: TRBJ1-5
d_gene: -
len: 17
CDR3aa: CASSIGAGDHVNQPQHF
CDR3nt: TGTGCCAGTAGTATAGGGGCAGGGGACCACGTCAATCAGCCCCAGCATTTT

v_gene: TRBV2
j_gene: TRBJ1-6
d_gene: TRBD1
len: 15
CDR3aa: CASSDRTGENSPLHF
CDR3nt: TGTGCCAGCAGTGATCGGACAGGGGAGAATTCACCCCTCCACTTT

v_gene: TRBV5-1
j_gene: TRBJ1-1
d_gene: -
len: 17
CDR3aa: CASSFFPGGEANTEAFF
CDR3nt: TGCGCCAGCAGCTTCTTTCCGGGGGGGGAAGCGAACACTGAAGCTTTCTTT

v_gene: TRBV11-2
j_gene: TRBJ2-5
d_gene: TRBD2
len: 16
CDR3aa: CASSLWLADFQETQYF
CDR3nt: TGTGCCAGCAGCTTATGGCTAGCGGATTTCCAAGAGACCCAGTACTTC

v_gene: TRBV7-9
j_gene: TRBJ2-1
d_gene: TRBD2
len: 16
CDR3aa: CASSSSGRGGGNEQFF
CDR3nt: TGTGCCAGCAGCTCCTCGGGGCGGGGGGGCGGTAATGAGCAGTTCTTC

v_gene: TRBV7-3
j_gene: TRBJ2-3
d_gene: -
len: 16
CDR3aa: CASSQQGGGGADTQYF
CDR3nt: TGTGCCAGCAGCCAGCAGGGCGGGGGCGGGGCAGATACGCAGTATTTT